This T cell receptor beta chain emerged from a study of blood T cell repertoires in COVID-19 (dated by TCRdb to the early 2020s). Background on the whole study: Samples from collaborators originated in the United States, Italy and Spain and spanned both the acute and convalescent phases of COVID-19. Deeply sampled blood TCRbeta repertoires from subjects exposed to, actively infected with, or recovered from COVID-19 were included in the dataset. The repertoires were released in a freely available public database meant as a resource for research on the immune response to SARS-CoV-2. The material from the prospective study consisted of cDNA or gDNA derived from T cells, B-cell-depleted T cells, or PBMCs. Samples came from the ongoing ImmuneRACE study (first 160 participants) plus 1,254 subjects from 6 global collaborators. Where available, HLA class I and class II types were obtained from metadata supplied by the sample provider rather than from assay-based typing. Nearly every sample came with metadata listing a de-identified subject ID, COVID-19 status, age in years and sex. General findings and caveats noted by the study authors: The amount of clinical and demographic metadata varied by source and participant and was provided uncurated.

Comment on this clone: Its antigen is still unknown. Per-nucleotide qualities are absent, and no much larger clonotype sits a single base away.

The CDR3 holds 12 amino acids from the cysteine to the phenylalanine. Kept here is only the CDR3 DNA, which spans 36 bases and is read in frame from base 1. Via the germline V gene, CDR1 is ENHRY and CDR2 SYGVKD. The V end loses 6 bases and the J end loses 0 bases, and a stretch of 4 bases separates them. TCRbeta CDR3 regions were amplified from genomic DNA using the immunoSEQ Assay, a bias-controlled multiplex PCR. As for the original processing: Within the assay, amplification of reference gene primers was used to estimate how many nucleated cells each sample contained. To quantify the absolute abundance of each unique TCRbeta CDR3 rearrangement, sequence reads were collapsed and filtered. For each sample, productive Simpson clonality was calculated as the square root of Simpson's diversity index over productive rearrangements. The clones in this table, taken by TCRdb from immuneACCESS, are in-frame only. Not every clone is retained; where verified, under half of the shortfall comes from an unresolved V gene, and the cause of the rest is unknown. That table gives V, J and clone size, and the DNA gave D and trimming. Across this sample there are about 270,000 clones, with about nine tenths seen only once. Of the sample, over 3.5% falls within the top ten clones.

In the prospective study, participants were 18 to 89 years old, resided in 24 geographic areas of the United States, and were enrolled through a virtual design. In the prospective study, participants were assigned to cohorts based on the clinical history participants reported in a screening survey and a study questionnaire. Each participant in the prospective study had whole blood, serum and a nasopharyngeal or oropharyngeal swab collected by mobile phlebotomists. Over a roughly 2-month period, participants in the prospective study had the option of providing additional blood draws and questionnaires. Before DNA extraction, prospective study blood samples were shipped either frozen or at room temperature.

The chain joins TRBV10-3 to TRBJ2-3, with the identity of the D gene unclear. The specimen was PBMCs or T cells enriched from blood (not recorded which). The TCR comes from a woman aged 25 to 39 with acute COVID-19. The CDR3 is CAIRTSTDTQYF. The nucleotide sequence reads as follows: TGTGCCATCAGAACTAGCACAGATACGCAGTATTTT.